These 14 T cell receptor beta chains were sequenced from one sample in a study of blood T cell repertoires in COVID-19. Here immunoSEQ multiplex PCR was the method, and the copy in TCRdb shows in-frame clones only, minus some. This table holds fewer than 300,000 clones, around nine tenths found once. Sequencing was done on a sample of PBMCs or T cells enriched from blood (not recorded which). These receptors were collected from a woman in her thirties who had recovered from COVID-19.

Note on this clone: The junction shows a germline mismatch at one end, possibly a read error. This chain joins TRBV7-7 and TRBJ2-2; 7 nucleotides match TRBD1. This CDR3 is 16 amino acids long. Germline values: CDR1 SSHAT, CDR2 FNYEAQ (reference sequence). The CDR3 sequence: CASSLEPTGFTGELFF. The CDR3 DNA follows: TGTGCTAGCAGCTTAGAACCGACAGGGTTCACCGGGGAGCTGTTTTTT.

The chain carries TRBV12-3 or TRBV12-4 and TRBJ2-7; possibly TRBD2 for D (6 bases). V was trimmed by 2 bases and J by 7 bases, leaving 12 bases between them. This CDR3 region has 13 residues. This CDR3 is CASSLSETSEQYF. The CDR3 region has the DNA TGTGCCAGCAGTTTATCGGAGACTAGTGAGCAGTACTTC.

The chain is built from TRBV9 and TRBJ1-5; possibly TRBD1 for D (5 bases). V was pared by 0 bases and J by 0 bases, with 7 bases between. This CDR3 spans 15 amino acids. Germline loops: CDR1 SGDLS, CDR2 YYNGEE. The CDR3 region has the DNA TGTGCCAGCAGCGTAGGGGGCTATAGCAATCAGCCCCAGCATTTT. As protein: CASSVGGYSNQPQHF.

V and J are TRBV19 and TRBJ1-4, with D hard to call. V shed 4 bases and J shed 5 bases, with 11 bases lying between them. CDR1 is LNHDA, CDR2 SQIVND, per germline (reference sequence). The CDR3 contains 14 residues. DNA of the CDR3: TGTGCCAGTAGTAAGTTTTCGGAGAATGAAAAACTGTTTTTT. It encodes CASSKFSENEKLFF.

The chain links TRBV19 to TRBJ2-7, with 7 bases lining up with TRBD1. V dropped 4 bases and J dropped 0; count of bases not matched to a gene: 6. The CDR3 sequence is 15 residues long. The germline V gene has CDR1 LNHDA and CDR2 SQIVND (reference sequence). CDR3 DNA sequence: TGTGCCAGTAGTACCTCGACAGGGAGCTCCTACGAGCAGTACTTC. Translating it yields CASSTSTGSSYEQYF.

The chain joins TRBV2 to TRBJ1-3; TRBD1 matches 8 bases. The germline V gene has CDR1 SNHLY and CDR2 FYNNEI. This CDR3 has 13 residues. V lost 9 bases and J lost 6; bases outside the gene matches: 7. The CDR3 DNA sequence: TGTGCCAGTTCGACAGGGGTAGTAAACACCATATATTTT. It is translated as CASSTGVVNTIYF. The full variable domain, rest sourced from reference TRBV2 and TRBJ1-3, is EPEVTQTPSHQVTQMGQEVILRCVPISNHLYFYWYRQILGQKVEFLVSFYNNEISEKSEIFDDQFSVERPDGSNFTLKIRSTKLEDSAMYFCASSTGVVNTIYFGEGSWLTVV.

The V and J genes are TRBV9 and TRBJ2-1, with TRBD2 matching 16 bases. Per the germline V gene, CDR1 is SGDLS and CDR2 is YYNGEE. V lost 4 bases and J lost 4; bases outside the gene matches: 5. The CDR3 loop spans 17 amino acids. The CDR3 bases are TGTGCCAGCAGCTTAGGGACTAGCGGGAGGGAGTACAATGAGCAGTTCTTC. Translated: CASSLGTSGREYNEQFF.

The rearrangement joins TRBV20-1 to TRBJ1-6, with unresolved D. The germline V and J ends were trimmed by 5 bases and 6 bases, with 5 bases remaining between them. CDR3 length: 11 residues. Germline CDR1 and CDR2: DFQATT and SNEGSKA (reference sequence). This CDR3 is CSAPSNSPLHF. The CDR3 DNA reads TGCAGTGCTCCTAGTAATTCACCCCTCCACTTT.

The chain is built from TRBV3-1 (or the pseudogene TRBV3-2) and TRBJ1-5; D ambiguous. The CDR3 length is 14 residues. The ends were cut back, 1 base at V and 2 bases at J, with 6 bases in the middle. CDR1 is LGHDT, CDR2 YNNKEL, per germline (reference sequence). Here the CDR3 reads CASSQAGGNQPQHF. The CDR3 region has the DNA TGTGCCAGCAGCCAAGCCGGGGGCAATCAGCCCCAGCATTTT.

Concerning this clone: The sample carries other DNA sequences with the same CDR3. V gene TRBV28 combines with J gene TRBJ2-7; D remains ambiguous. With 4 bases removed from V and 2 bases from J, the gap between germline ends came to 3 bases. Germline V gives CDR1 MDHEN, CDR2 SYDVKM. CDR3 length: 11 amino acids. The CDR3 sequence: CASSSTYEQYF. DNA for the CDR3: TGTGCCAGCAGTTCTACCTACGAGCAGTACTTC.

The rearrangement links TRBV5-1 to TRBJ1-1; D is uncertain. The V and J ends lost 4 bases and 0 bases respectively, with 7 bases between them. The CDR3 has 13 residues. Per germline, CDR1 SGHRS and CDR2 YFSETQ. CDR3 loop: CASSLNLNTEAFF. The CDR3 DNA follows: TGCGCCAGCAGCCTTAACTTGAACACTGAAGCTTTCTTT.

This clone has just a few counts. The gene calls are TRBV7-2 and TRBJ2-1, with no clear D. V shed 0 bases and J shed 4 bases, with 7 bases lying between them. Germline V CDR1 and CDR2: SGHTA, FQGNSA. CDR3 size: 14 residues. CDR3 in DNA: TGTGCCAGCAGCTTAGCGGGCCCGTACAATGAGCAGTTCTTC. It translates to CASSLAGPYNEQFF.

This clone has a single count. A read error is possible here, since a much larger clone lies one base away. The chain combines TRBV2 with TRBJ2-2, with 8 bases aligning to TRBD2. The CDR3 covers 14 residues. Looked up from germline, CDR1 is SNHLY and CDR2 is FYNNEI. Trimming at V came to 3 bases and at J to 4 bases, leaving 1 base not matched to a gene. CDR3 in DNA: TGTGCCAGCAGTGACAGCGGGAGCACCGGGGAGCTGTTTTTT. Amino acids: CASSDSGSTGELFF.

The chain recombines TRBV5-1 with TRBJ1-2; TRBD1 aligns across 8 bases. The CDR3 has 15 residues. Germline CDR1 SGHRS, CDR2 YFSETQ. V gave up 4 bases and J gave up 2 bases; unmatched junction bases: 7. The CDR3 nucleotides are TGCGCCAGCAGCCCGGGACAGGTGACAAACTATGGCTACACCTTC. Amino acid sequence: CASSPGQVTNYGYTF.